These 3 T cell receptor beta chains were all obtained from the same sample, sequenced in a study of T cell responses to AZD1222 COVID-19 vaccine. Clones were sequenced by immunoSEQ multiplex PCR, and TCRdb holds only the in-frame ones, with some missing. In the table there are 130,000 or so clones, 90% of which are singletons. The sample consisted of peripheral blood, taken on day 0 of AZD1222 vaccination. The receptor source for this set is an adult in good health.

The V gene is TRBV5-4, the J gene TRBJ2-2; no clear D. The CDR3 is made up of 15 amino acids. Germline CDR1 reads SGHNT; CDR2 reads YYREEE (reference sequence). Trimming cost V 0 bases and J 3 bases, with 9 bases left between them. In DNA form, the CDR3 reads TGTGCCAGCAGCTTGGCGGGCCTAGACACCGGGGAGCTGTTTTTT. Translation gives CASSLAGLDTGELFF.

This rearrangement joins TRBV27 to TRBJ1-1; 9 bases fit TRBD1. The CDR3 has 14 residues. After removal of 5 bases from V and 5 bases from J, the junction contained 6 bases not matched to a gene. The germline V gene encodes CDR1 MNHEY and CDR2 SMNVEV (reference sequence). As DNA, the CDR3 is TGTGCCAGCAGTCAACCGACAGGGGGTACTGAAGCTTTCTTT. Translated, it gives CASSQPTGGTEAFF.

This chain joins TRBV9 and TRBJ1-2; D is perhaps TRBD1 (5 bases). The V gene's germline CDR1 is SGDLS and CDR2 YYNGEE. The CDR3 extends over 13 amino acids. Between the trimmed V and J ends, which lost 2 bases and 8 bases, there was a span of 13 bases. CDR3 in DNA: TGTGCCAGCAGCGTTGGGACGTTTGACGGCTACACCTTC. It specifies CASSVGTFDGYTF. Full variable domain (remainder filled in from reference TRBV9 and TRBJ1-2): DSGVTQTPKHLITATGQRVTLRCSPRSGDLSVYWYQQSLDQGLQFLIQYYNGEERAKGNILERFSAQQFPDLHSELNLSSLELGDSALYFCASSVGTFDGYTFGSGTRLTVV.